This TCR beta chain was profiled in a study of blood T cell repertoires in COVID-19. Cohort assignment relied on participant-reported clinical history. For recovered donors of Cohort 3, there were two negative PCRs, clearance, or symptom resolution. TCRdb's table, derived via immunoSEQ multiplex PCR, lists solely in-frame clones and lacks some. The profile shows more than 300,000 clones, 88% of them singletons. Germline V gene lookup returns CDR1 GTSNPN and CDR2 SVGIG (reference sequence). This CDR3 contains 15 residues. V lost 2 bases and J lost 0, with 11 bases in between. Material for sequencing was PBMCs or T cells enriched from blood (not recorded which). The receptor's source is a woman aged 18-30 years who had recovered from COVID-19. The chain combines TRBV30 with TRBJ1-5; TRBD1 might be the D (5 bases). The CDR3 sequence: CAWSRDYYSNQPQHF. For the CDR3, the DNA is TGTGCCTGGAGTCGGGACTATTATAGCAATCAGCCCCAGCATTTT.